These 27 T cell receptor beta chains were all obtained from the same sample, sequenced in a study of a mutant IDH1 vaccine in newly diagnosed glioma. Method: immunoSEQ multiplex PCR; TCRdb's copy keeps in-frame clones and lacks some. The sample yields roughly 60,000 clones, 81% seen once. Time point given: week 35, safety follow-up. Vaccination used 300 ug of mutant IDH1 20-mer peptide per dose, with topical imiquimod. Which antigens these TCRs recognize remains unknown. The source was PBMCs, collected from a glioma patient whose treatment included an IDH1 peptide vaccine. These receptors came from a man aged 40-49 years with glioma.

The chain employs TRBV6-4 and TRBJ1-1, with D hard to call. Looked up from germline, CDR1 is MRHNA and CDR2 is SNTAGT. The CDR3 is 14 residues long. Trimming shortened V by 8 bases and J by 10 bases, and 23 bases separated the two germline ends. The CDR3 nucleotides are TGTGCCAGCGGACGGATGGAAGTCATAGTTAGAGCTTTCTTT. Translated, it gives CASGRMEVIVRAFF.

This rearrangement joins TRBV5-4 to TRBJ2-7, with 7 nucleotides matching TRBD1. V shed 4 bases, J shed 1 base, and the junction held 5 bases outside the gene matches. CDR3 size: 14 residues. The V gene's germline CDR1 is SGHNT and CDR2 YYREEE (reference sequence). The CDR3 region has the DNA TGTGCCAGCAGCCCGCAGACAGGGTCCTACGAGCAGTACTTC. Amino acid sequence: CASSPQTGSYEQYF. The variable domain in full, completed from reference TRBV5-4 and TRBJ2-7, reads ETGVTQSPTHLIKTRGQQVTLRCSSQSGHNTVSWYQQALGQGPQFIFQYYREEENGRGNFPPRFSGLQFPNYSSELNVNALELDDSALYLCASSPQTGSYEQYFGPGTRLTVT.

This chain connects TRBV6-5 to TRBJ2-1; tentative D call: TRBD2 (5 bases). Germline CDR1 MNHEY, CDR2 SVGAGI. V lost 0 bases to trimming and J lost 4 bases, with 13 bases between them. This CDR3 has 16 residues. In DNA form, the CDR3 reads TGTGCCAGCAGTTACTCGGGCGGGTGGGCATACAATGAGCAGTTCTTC. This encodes CASSYSGGWAYNEQFF.

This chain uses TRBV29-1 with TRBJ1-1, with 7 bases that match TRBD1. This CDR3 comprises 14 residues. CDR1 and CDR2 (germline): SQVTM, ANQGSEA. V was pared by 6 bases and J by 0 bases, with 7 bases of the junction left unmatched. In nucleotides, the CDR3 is TGCAGCGTAGAAACGGGACAGATGAACACTGAAGCTTTCTTT. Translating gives CSVETGQMNTEAFF.

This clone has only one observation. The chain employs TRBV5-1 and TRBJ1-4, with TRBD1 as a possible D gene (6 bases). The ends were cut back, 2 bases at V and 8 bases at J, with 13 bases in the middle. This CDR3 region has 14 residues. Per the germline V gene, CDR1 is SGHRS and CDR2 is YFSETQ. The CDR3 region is CASSFGGAEEKLFF. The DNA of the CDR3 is TGCGCCAGCAGCTTTGGGGGCGCGGAAGAAAAACTGTTTTTT.

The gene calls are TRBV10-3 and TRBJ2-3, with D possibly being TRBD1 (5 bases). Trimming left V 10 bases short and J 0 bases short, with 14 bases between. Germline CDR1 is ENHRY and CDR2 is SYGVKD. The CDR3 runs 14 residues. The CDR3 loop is CANAQGGSTDTQYF. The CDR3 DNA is TGTGCCAACGCTCAGGGTGGGAGCACAGATACGCAGTATTTT.

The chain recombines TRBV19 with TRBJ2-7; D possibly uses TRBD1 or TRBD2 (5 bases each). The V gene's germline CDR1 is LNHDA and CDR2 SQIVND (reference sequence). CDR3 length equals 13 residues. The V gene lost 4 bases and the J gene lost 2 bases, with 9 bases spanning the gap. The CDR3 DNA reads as TGTGCCAGTAGTACGGGGCCCCCCTACGAGCAGTACTTC. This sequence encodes CASSTGPPYEQYF.

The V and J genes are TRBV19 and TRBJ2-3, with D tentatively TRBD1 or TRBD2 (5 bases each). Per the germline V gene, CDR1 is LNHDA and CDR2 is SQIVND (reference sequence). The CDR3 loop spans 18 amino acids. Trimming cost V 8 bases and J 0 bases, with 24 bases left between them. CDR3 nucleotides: TGTGCCAGTGCCGGCTCATCGGGGACGGTTGGAAGCACAGATACGCAGTATTTT. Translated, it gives CASAGSSGTVGSTDTQYF.

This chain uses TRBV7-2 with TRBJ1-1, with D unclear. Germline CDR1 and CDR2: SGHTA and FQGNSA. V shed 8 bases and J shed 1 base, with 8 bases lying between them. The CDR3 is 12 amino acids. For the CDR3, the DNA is TGTGCCAGCCGCCGCCCGAACACTGAAGCTTTCTTT. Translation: CASRRPNTEAFF.

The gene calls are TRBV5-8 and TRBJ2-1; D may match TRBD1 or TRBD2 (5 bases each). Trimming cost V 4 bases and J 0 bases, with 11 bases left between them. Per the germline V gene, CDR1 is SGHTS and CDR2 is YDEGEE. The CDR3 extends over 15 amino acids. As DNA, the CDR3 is TGTGCCAGCAGCAGTGGGGGTATCTCCTACAATGAGCAGTTCTTC. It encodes CASSSGGISYNEQFF.

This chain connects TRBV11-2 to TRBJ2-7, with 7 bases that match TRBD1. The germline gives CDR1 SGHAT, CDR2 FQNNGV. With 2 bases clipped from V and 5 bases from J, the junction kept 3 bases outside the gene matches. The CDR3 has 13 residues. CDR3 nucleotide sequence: TGTGCCAGCAGCTTAAGGCAGGGGGACGAGCAGTACTTC. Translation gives CASSLRQGDEQYF.

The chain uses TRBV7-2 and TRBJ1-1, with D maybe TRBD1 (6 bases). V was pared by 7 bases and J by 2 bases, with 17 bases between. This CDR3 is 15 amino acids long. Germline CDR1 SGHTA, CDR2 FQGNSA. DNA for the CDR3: TGTGCCAGCACCACCCGGCGGGGGGCCAACACTGAAGCTTTCTTT. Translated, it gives CASTTRRGANTEAFF.

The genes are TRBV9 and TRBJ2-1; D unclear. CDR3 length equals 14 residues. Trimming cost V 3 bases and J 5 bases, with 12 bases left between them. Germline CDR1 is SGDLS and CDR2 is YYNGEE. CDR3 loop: CASSAAVHNNEQFF. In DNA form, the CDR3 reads TGTGCCAGCAGCGCGGCGGTCCATAACAATGAGCAGTTCTTC.

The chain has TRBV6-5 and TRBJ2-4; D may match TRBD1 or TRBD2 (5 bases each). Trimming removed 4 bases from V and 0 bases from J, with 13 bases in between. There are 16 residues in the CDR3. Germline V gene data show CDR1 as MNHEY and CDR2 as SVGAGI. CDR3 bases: TGTGCCAGCAGTTCCCTCGGGGCCCTAGCCAAAAACATTCAGTACTTC. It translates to CASSSLGALAKNIQYF.

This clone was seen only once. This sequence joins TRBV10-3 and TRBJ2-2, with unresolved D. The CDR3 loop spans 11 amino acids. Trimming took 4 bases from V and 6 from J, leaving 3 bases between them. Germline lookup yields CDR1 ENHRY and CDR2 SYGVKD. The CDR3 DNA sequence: TGTGCCATCAGTGCTTCCGGGGAGCTGTTTTTT. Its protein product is CAISASGELFF.

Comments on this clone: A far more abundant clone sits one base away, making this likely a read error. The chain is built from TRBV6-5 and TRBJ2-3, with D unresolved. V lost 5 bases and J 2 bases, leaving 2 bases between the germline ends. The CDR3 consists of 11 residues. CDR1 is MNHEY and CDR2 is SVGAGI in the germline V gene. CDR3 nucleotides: TGTGCCAGCAGTGACACAGATACGCAGTATTTT. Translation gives CASSDTDTQYF.

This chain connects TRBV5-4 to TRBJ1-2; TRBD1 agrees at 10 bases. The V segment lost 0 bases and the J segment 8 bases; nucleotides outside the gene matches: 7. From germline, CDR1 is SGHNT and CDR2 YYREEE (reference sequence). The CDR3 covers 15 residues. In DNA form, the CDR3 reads TGTGCCAGCAGCTTGGCCCGACAGGGGGCGTCGGGCTACACCTTC. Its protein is CASSLARQGASGYTF.

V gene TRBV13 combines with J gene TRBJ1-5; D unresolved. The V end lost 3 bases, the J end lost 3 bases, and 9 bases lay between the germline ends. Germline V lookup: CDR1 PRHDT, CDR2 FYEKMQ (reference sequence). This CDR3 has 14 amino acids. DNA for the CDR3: TGTGCCAGCAGCTTGGGAGGGTCCAATCAGCCCCAGCATTTT. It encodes CASSLGGSNQPQHF.

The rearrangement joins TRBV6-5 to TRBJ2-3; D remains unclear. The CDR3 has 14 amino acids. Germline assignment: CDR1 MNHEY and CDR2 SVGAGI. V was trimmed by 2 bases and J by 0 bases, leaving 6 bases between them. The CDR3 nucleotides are TGTGCCAGCAGTTACCGGCATAGCACAGATACGCAGTATTTT. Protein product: CASSYRHSTDTQYF.

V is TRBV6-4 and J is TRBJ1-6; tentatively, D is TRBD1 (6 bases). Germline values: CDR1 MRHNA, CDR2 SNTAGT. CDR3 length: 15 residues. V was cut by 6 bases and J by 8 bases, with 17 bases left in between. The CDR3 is CASSTDRRGDSPLHF. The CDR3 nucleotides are TGTGCCAGCAGCACCGACAGGAGGGGAGATTCACCCCTCCACTTT.

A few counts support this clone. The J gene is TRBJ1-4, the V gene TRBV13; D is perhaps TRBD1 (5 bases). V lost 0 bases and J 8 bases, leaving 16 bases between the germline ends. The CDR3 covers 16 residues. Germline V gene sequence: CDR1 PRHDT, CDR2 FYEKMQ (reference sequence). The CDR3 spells CASSLGQGRRREKLFF. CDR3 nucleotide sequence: TGTGCCAGCAGCTTAGGCCAGGGACGGCGGCGGGAAAAACTGTTTTTT.

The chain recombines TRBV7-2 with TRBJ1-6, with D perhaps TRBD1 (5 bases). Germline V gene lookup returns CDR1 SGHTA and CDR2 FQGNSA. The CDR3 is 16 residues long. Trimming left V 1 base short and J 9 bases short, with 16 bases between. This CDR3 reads CASSLDPSRRGSPLHF. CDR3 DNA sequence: TGTGCCAGCAGCTTAGACCCGAGCAGGAGGGGTTCACCCCTCCACTTT.

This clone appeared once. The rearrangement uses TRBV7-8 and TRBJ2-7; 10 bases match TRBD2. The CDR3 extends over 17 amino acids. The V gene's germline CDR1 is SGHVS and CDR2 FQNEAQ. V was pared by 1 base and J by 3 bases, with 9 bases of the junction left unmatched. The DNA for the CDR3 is TGTGCCAGCAGCTTAGTGGTAGGGCTAGCGGGAGACTACGAGCAGTACTTC. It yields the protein CASSLVVGLAGDYEQYF.

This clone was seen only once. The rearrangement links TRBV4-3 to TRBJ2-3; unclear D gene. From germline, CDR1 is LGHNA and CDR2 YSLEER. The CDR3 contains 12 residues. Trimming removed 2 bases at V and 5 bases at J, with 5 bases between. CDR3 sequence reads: CASSQRGDTQYF. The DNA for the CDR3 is TGCGCCAGCAGCCAACGAGGAGATACGCAGTATTTT.

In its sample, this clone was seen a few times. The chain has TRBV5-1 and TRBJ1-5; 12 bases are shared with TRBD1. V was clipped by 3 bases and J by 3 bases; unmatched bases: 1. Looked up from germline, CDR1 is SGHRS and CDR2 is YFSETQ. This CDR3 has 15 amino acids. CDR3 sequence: CASSWDRGPNQPQHF. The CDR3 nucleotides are TGCGCCAGCAGCTGGGACAGGGGGCCCAATCAGCCCCAGCATTTT.

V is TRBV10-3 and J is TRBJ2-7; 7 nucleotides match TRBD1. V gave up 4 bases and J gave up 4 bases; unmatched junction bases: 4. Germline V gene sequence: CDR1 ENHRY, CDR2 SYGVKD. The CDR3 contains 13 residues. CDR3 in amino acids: CAISGGQVYEQYF. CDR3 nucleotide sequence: TGTGCCATCAGTGGCGGACAGGTATACGAGCAGTACTTC.

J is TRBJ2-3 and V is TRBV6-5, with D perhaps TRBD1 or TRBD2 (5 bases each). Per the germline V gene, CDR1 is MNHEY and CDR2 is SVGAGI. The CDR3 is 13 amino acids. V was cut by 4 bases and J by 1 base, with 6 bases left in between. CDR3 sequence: CASSWDGTDTQYF. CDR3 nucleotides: TGTGCCAGCAGTTGGGACGGCACAGATACGCAGTATTTT.